The 4 T cell receptor beta chains reported below all come from one sample, sequenced in a study of T-cell memory formation after mild COVID-19. Each CDR3 protein gets one entry after TCRdb re-called the 5' RACE reads with MiXCR. The sample yields 95,000 to 120,000 distinct CDR3 sequences, 18% seen once. Sequenced: PBMCs or a T cell subset sorted from them (not recorded which). The receptors were gathered from a man aged 18 to 35 who had mild COVID-19 (a few samples of this study predate the infection). Cell type and time point are not known.

This clonotype was seen more than once but under ten times. V usage is TRBV29-1 and J usage is TRBJ2-3; 11 nucleotides align to TRBD2. Germline V gene data show CDR1 as SQVTM and CDR2 as ANQGSEA. Trimming removed 6 bases from V and 3 bases from J; junction bases left unmatched: 11. This CDR3 region has 16 residues. CDR3 nucleotides: TGCAGCGTCAACCCCCGACTAGCGGGGAGGACAGATACGCAGTATTTT. The encoded protein is CSVNPRLAGRTDTQYF.

The J gene is TRBJ2-1, the V gene TRBV10-3; tentative D call: TRBD1 (6 bases). V lost 0 bases to trimming and J lost 6 bases, with 15 bases between them. CDR3 length: 16 residues. Germline assignment: CDR1 ENHRY and CDR2 SYGVKD. The CDR3 coding sequence is TGTGCCATCAGTGAGTCGAGAACAGGGAACTCCAATGAGCAGTTCTTC. It specifies CAISESRTGNSNEQFF.

The V and J genes are TRBV4-3 and TRBJ1-5, with TRBD1 as a possible D gene (5 bases). The CDR3 runs 16 residues. Germline CDR1 LGHNA, CDR2 YSLEER. With 1 base removed from V and 1 base from J, the gap between germline ends came to 11 bases. The CDR3 spells CASSQVGDGSNQPQHF. The DNA of the CDR3 is TGCGCCAGCAGCCAAGTGGGGGACGGGAGCAATCAGCCCCAGCATTTT.

This clonotype was picked up many times. The chain carries TRBV11-2 and TRBJ2-7; TRBD1 might be the D (6 bases). CDR3 length equals 17 residues. Trimming cost V 0 bases and J 0 bases, with 15 bases left between them. In germline, CDR1 is SGHAT, CDR2 FQNNGV. The CDR3 sequence is CASSLDQRQGSSYEQYF. CDR3 nucleotide sequence: TGTGCCAGCAGCTTAGATCAACGGCAGGGGAGCTCCTACGAGCAGTACTTC.